The table lists the clone carrying this TCR beta chain with a count of one. V was clipped by 6 bases and J by 7 bases; unmatched bases: 5. In germline, CDR1 is MNHEY, CDR2 SVGAGI. The CDR3 spans 13 residues. These data belong to a study of blood T cell repertoires in COVID-19. Background on the study: The origin of the acute and convalescent COVID-19 samples was the United States, Italy and Spain. Sources were T cells, B-cell-depleted T cells, or PBMCs; the material itself was cDNA or gDNA.

Sequencing was performed with immunoSEQ multiplex PCR; in TCRdb, only in-frame clones are kept and a portion is missing. This table holds under 250,000 clones, around 82% found once. The receptor was isolated from a woman aged 40 to 50 with active or convalescent COVID-19. The V call is TRBV6-5, the J call TRBJ1-1, with 10 bases identical to TRBD1. Specimen: peripheral blood. The CDR3 region is CASRHDRGLEAFF. In DNA, the CDR3 is TGTGCCAGCAGACACGACAGGGGGCTTGAAGCTTTCTTT.